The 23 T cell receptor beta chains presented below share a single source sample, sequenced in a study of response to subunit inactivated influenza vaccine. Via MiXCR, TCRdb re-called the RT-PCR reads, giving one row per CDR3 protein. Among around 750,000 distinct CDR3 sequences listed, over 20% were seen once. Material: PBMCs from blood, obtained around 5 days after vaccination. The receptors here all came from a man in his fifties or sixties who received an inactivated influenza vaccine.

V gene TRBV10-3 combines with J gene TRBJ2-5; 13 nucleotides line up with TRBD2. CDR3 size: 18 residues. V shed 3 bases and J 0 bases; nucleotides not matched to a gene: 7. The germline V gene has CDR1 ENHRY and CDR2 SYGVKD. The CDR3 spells CAISDLGTSGAYQETQYF. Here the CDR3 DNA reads TGTGCCATCAGTGACTTGGGGACTAGCGGGGCTTACCAAGAGACCCAGTACTTC.

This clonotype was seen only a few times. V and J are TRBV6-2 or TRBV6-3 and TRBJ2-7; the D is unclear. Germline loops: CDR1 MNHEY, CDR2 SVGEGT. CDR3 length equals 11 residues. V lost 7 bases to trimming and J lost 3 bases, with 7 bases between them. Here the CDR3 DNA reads TGTGCCAGCAACGGAGACTACGAGCAGTACTTC. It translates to CASNGDYEQYF.

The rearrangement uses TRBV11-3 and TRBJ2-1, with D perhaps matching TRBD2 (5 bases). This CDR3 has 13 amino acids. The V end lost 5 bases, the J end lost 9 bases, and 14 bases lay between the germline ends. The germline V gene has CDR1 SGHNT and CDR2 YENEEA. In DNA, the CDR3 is TGTGCCAGCAGCCCCCCCGGGGTCGGTGAGCAGTTCTTC. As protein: CASSPPGVGEQFF.

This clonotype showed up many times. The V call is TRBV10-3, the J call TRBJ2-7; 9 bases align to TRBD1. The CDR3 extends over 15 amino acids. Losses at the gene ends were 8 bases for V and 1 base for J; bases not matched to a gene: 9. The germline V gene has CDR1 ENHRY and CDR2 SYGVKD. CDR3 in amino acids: CAIGTGGVRSYEQYF. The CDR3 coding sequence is TGTGCCATCGGTACAGGGGGCGTACGGTCCTACGAGCAGTACTTC.

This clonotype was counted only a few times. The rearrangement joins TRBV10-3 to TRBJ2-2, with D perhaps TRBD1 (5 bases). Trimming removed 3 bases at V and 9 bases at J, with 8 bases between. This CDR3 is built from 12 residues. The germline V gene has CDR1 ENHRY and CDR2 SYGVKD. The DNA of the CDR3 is TGTGCCATCAGTGAATCAGGGTGGGAGCTGTTTTTT. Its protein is CAISESGWELFF.

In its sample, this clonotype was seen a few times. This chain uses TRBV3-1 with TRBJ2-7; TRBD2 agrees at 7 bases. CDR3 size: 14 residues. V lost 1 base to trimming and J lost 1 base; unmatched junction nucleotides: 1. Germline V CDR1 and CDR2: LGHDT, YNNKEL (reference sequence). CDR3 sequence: CASSQGTRSYEQYF. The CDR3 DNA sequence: TGTGCCAGCAGCCAAGGGACTAGGTCCTACGAGCAGTACTTC.

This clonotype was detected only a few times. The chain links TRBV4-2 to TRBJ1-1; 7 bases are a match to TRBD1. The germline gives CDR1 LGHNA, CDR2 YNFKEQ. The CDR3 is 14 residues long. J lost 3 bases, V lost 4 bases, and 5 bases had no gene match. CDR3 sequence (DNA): TGTGCCAGCAGCCGAGAACAGGGGTACACTGAAGCTTTCTTT. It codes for CASSREQGYTEAFF.

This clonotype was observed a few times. CDR3 in amino acids: CATSAETGELFF. CDR3 in DNA: TGTGCCACCAGTGCAGAGACCGGGGAGCTGTTTTTT. This chain uses TRBV24-1 with TRBJ2-2, with unresolved D. Germline V lookup: CDR1 KGHDR, CDR2 SFDVKD. This CDR3 region has 12 residues. The V and J ends lost 5 bases and 5 bases respectively, with 5 bases between them.

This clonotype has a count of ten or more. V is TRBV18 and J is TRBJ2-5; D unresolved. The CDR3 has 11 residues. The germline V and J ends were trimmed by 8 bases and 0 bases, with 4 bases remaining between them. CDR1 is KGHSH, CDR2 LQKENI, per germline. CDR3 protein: CASSYQETQYF. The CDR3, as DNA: TGTGCCAGCAGCTACCAAGAGACCCAGTACTTC.

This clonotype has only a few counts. The CDR3 spells CASSLLFGTAAREQYF. The CDR3 coding sequence is TGTGCCAGCAGTTTATTGTTTGGGACCGCCGCGAGGGAGCAGTACTTC. The V and J genes are TRBV27 and TRBJ2-7; D is tentatively TRBD1 or TRBD2 (5 bases each). Looked up from germline, CDR1 is MNHEY and CDR2 is SMNVEV (reference sequence). Trimming shortened V by 1 base and J by 7 bases, and 20 bases separated the two germline ends. The CDR3 is made up of 16 amino acids.

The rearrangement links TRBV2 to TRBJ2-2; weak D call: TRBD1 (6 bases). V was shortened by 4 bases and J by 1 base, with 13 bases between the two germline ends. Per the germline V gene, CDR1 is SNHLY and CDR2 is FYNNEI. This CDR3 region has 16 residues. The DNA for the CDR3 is TGTGCCAGCAGTGCGGTACAGGGCCGGAACACCGGGGAGCTGTTTTTT. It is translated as CASSAVQGRNTGELFF.

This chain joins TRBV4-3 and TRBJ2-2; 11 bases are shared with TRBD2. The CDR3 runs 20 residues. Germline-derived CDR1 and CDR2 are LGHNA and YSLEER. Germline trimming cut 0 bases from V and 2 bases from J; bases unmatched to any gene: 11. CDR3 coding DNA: TGCGCCAGCAGCCAAGAATTGGAAATAGCGGGGGGGACCAACACCGGGGAGCTGTTTTTT. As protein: CASSQELEIAGGTNTGELFF.

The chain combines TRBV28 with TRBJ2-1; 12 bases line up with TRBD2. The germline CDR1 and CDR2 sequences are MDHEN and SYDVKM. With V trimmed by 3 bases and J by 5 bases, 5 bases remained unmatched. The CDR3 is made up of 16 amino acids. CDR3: CASSLLAGGAHNEQFF. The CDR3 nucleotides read TGTGCCAGCAGTTTGCTAGCGGGAGGGGCTCACAATGAGCAGTTCTTC.

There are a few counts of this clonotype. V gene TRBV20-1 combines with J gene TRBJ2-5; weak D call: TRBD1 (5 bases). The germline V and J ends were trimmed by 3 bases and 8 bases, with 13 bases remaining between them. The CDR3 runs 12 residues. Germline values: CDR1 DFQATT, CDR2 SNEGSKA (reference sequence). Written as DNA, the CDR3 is TGCAGTGCTAGTAGGGGAACATTAACCCAGTACTTC. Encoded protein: CSASRGTLTQYF.

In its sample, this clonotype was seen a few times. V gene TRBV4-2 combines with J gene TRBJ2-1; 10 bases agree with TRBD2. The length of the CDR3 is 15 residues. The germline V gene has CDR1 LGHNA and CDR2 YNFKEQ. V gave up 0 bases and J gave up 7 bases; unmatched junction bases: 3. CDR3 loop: CASSQEASGSNEQFF. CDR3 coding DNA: TGTGCCAGCAGCCAAGAGGCTAGCGGGAGTAATGAGCAGTTCTTC.

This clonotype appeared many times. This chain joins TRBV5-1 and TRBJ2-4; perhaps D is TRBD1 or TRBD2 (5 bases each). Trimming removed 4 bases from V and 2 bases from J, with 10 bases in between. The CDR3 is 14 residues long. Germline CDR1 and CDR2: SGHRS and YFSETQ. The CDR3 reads CASSRGDPKNIQYF. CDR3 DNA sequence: TGCGCCAGCAGCCGAGGGGATCCCAAAAACATTCAGTACTTC. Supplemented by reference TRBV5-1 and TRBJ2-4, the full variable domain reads KAGVTQTPRYLIKTRGQQVTLSCSPISGHRSVSWYQQTPGQGLQFLFEYFSETQRNKGNFPGRFSGRQFSNSRSEMNVSTLELGDSALYLCASSRGDPKNIQYFGAGTRLSVL.

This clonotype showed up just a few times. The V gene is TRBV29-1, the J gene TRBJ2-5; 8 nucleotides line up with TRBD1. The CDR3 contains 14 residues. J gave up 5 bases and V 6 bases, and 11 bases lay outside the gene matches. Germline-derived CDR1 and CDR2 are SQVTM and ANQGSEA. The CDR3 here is CSVGQGARGETQYF. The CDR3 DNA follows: TGCAGCGTGGGGCAGGGGGCGCGCGGGGAGACCCAGTACTTC.

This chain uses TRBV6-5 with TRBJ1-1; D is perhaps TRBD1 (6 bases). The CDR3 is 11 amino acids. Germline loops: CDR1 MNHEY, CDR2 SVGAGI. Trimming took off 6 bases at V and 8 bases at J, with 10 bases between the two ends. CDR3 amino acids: CASRTDREAFF. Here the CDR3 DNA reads TGTGCCAGCAGGACGGACAGAGAAGCTTTCTTT.

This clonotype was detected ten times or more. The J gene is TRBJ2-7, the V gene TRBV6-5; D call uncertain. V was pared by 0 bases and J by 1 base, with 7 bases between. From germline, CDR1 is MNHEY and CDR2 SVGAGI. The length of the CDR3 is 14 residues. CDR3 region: CASSYSAGSYEQYF. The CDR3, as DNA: TGTGCCAGCAGTTACTCAGCAGGTTCCTACGAGCAGTACTTC.

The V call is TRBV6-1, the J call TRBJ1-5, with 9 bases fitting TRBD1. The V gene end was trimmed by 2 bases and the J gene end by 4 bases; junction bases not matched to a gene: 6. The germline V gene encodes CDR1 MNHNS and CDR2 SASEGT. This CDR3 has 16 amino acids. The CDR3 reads CASSEQGQGVNQPQHF. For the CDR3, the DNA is TGTGCCAGCAGTGAACAGGGACAGGGAGTTAATCAGCCCCAGCATTTT.

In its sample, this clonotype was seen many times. The CDR3 coding sequence is TGTGCCAGCAGTCCAGGACTACTAGCGAGCCAGTACTTC. It encodes CASSPGLLASQYF. This sequence joins TRBV28 and TRBJ2-7, with 7 bases identical to TRBD2. The trim removed 5 bases at V and 10 bases at J, leaving 11 bases unmatched. There are 13 residues in the CDR3. The germline V gene encodes CDR1 MDHEN and CDR2 SYDVKM.

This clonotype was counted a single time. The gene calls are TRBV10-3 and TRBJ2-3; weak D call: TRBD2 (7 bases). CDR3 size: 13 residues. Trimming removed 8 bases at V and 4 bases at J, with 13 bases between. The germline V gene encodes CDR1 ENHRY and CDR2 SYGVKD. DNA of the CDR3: TGTGCCATCTTAGGGGGGGTCTCAGATACGCAGTATTTT. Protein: CAILGGVSDTQYF.

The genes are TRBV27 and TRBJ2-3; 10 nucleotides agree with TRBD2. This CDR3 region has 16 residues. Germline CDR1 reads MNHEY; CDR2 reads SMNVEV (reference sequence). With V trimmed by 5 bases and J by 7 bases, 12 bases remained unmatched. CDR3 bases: TGTGCCAGCAGTCCCGTGGGGGTAGCGGGGGGACATACGCAGTATTTT. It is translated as CASSPVGVAGGHTQYF.